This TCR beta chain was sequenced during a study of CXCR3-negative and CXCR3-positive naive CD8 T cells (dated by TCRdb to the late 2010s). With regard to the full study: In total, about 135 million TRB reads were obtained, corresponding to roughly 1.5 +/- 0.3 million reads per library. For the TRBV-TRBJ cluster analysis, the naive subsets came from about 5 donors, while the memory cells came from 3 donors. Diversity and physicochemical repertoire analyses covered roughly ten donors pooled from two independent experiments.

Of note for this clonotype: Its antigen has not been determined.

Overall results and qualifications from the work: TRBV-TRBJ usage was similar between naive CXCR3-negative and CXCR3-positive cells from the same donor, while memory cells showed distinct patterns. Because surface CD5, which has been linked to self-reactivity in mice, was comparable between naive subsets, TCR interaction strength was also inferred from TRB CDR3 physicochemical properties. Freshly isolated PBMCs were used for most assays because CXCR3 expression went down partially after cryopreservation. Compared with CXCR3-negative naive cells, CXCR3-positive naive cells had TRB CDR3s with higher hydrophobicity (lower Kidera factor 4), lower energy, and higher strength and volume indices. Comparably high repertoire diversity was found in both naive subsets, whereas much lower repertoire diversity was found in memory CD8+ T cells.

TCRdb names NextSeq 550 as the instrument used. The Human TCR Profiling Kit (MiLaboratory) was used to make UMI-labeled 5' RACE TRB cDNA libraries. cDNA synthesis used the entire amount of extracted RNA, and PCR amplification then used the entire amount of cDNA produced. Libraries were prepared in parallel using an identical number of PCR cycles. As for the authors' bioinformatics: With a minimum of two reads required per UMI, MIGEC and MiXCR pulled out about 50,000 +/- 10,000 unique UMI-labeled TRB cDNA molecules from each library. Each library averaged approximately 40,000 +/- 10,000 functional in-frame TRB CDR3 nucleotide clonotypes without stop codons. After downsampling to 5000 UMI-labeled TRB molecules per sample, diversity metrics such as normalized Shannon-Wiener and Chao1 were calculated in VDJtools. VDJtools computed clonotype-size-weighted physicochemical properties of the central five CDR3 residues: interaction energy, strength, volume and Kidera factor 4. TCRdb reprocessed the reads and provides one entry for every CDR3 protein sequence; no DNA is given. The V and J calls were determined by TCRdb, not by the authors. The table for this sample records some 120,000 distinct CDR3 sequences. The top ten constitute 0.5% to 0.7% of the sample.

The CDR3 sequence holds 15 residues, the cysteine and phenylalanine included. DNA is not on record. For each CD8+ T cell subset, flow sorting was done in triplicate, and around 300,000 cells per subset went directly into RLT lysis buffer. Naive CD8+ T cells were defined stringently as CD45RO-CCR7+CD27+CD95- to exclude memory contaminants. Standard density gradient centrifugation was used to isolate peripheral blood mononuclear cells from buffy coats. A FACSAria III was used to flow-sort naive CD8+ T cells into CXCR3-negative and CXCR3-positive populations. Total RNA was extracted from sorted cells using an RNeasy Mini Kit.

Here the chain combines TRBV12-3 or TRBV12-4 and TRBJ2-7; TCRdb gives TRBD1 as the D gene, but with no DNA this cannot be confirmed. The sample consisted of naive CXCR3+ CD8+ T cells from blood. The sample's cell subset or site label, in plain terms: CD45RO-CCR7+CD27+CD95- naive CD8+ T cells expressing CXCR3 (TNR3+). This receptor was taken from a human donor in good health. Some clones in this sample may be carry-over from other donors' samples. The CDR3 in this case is CASRRADSHSYEQYF.